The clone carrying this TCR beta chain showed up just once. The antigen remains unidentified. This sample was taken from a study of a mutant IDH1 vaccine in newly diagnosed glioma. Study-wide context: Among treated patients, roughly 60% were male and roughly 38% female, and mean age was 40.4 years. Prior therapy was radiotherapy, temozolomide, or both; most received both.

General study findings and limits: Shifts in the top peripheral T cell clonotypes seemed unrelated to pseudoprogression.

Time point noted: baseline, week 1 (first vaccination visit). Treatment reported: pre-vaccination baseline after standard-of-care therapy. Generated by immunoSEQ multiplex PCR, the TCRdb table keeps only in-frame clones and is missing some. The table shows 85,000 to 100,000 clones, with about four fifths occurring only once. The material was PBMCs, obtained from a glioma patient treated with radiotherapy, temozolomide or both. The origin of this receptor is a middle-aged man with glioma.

DNA of the CDR3: TGTGCCAGCAGTCCAGCTGGGACTATGGCTAACGAGCAGTACTTC. Its protein product is CASSPAGTMANEQYF. The genes are TRBV7-9 and TRBJ2-5, with TRBD2 identical over 7 bases. The tail of the sequence fits TRBJ2-7 better, so the J call may be wrong. This CDR3 has 15 residues. CDR1 is SEHNR, CDR2 FQNEAQ, per germline (reference sequence).